Listed below are T cell receptor beta chains from one sample, sequenced in a study of graft-versus-host responses after intestinal transplantation. The antigens for these receptors are not known. TCRdb's table, derived via immunoSEQ multiplex PCR, lists solely in-frame clones and lacks some. The sample lists tens of thousands of clones, approximately 95% seen once, with under 0.3% in the top ten. Sequenced material: unstimulated CD8+ T cells sorted from spleen or lymph node cells, taken before transplant. The origin of the receptors is a human donor who was the organ donor for an intestinal transplant. Both conserved end residues are part of each CDR3. A D gene is named only where the DNA matches it firmly. Clone size, where shown, is once, few, many, or a class for clones that have expanded.

D	V	size	J	CDR3	DNA
TRBD1	TRBV11-2	-	TRBJ1-6	CASSPGTGTNSPLHF	TGTGCCAGCAGTCCCGGGACAGGGACTAATTCACCCCTCCACTTT
TRBD1	TRBV6-5	-	TRBJ2-7	CASRPGTGAEQYF	TGTGCCAGCAGACCGGGGACAGGGGCCGAGCAGTACTTC
-	TRBV18	-	TRBJ1-2	CASSKYRFNYGYTF	TGTGCCAGCTCAAAATACCGCTTCAACTATGGCTACACCTTC
TRBD1	TRBV5-1	-	TRBJ1-1	CASSPRQGGLTEAFF	TGCGCCAGCAGCCCGCGCCAGGGGGGCTTAACTGAAGCTTTCTTT
-	TRBV11-2	-	TRBJ2-7	CASSLADGAYEQYF	TGTGCCAGCAGCTTAGCGGACGGTGCCTACGAGCAGTACTTC
-	TRBV29-1	-	TRBJ1-3	CSVYIRTVTSGNTIYF	TGCAGCGTTTATATTAGGACGGTTACGTCTGGAAACACCATATATTTT
-	TRBV18	-	TRBJ2-1	CASSPASRETYYNEQFF	TGTGCCAGCTCACCAGCTAGCCGAGAAACCTACTACAATGAGCAGTTCTTC
TRBD2	TRBV27	-	TRBJ2-3	CASSLSAPSGVFPFYTQYF	TGTGCCAGCAGTTTATCGGCACCTAGCGGGGTTTTTCCGTTCTATACGCAGTATTTT
-	TRBV19	-	TRBJ1-2	CASSIAHDRNYGYTF	TGTGCCAGTAGTATAGCTCACGACAGGAACTATGGCTACACCTTC
-	TRBV16	-	TRBJ2-1	CASSAMGEEQFF	TGTGCCAGCAGCGCCATGGGGGAAGAGCAGTTCTTC
-	TRBV6-1	-	TRBJ2-7	CASSDKVRAYEQYF	TGTGCCAGCAGCGACAAGGTCAGGGCCTACGAGCAGTACTTC
TRBD1	TRBV11-2	few	TRBJ2-3	CASSSTGAISTDTQYF	TGTGCCAGCAGCTCGACAGGGGCGATTAGCACAGATACGCAGTATTTT
TRBD1	TRBV27	-	TRBJ1-1	CASSLGQGAPPTEAFF	TGTGCCAGCAGTCTCGGACAGGGGGCTCCCCCCACTGAAGCTTTCTTT
-	TRBV27	-	TRBJ2-2	CASSSDNTGELFF	TGTGCCAGCAGTTCCGACAACACCGGGGAGCTGTTTTTT
-	TRBV5-1	-	TRBJ2-7	CASGSHRDNSYEQYF	TGCGCCAGCGGATCCCACAGGGACAACTCCTACGAGCAGTACTTC
TRBD1	TRBV11-3	-	TRBJ1-5	CASSKLGTGGFTLLNQPQHF	TGTGCCAGCAGCAAACTGGGGACAGGGGGCTTCACGCTACTTAATCAGCCCCAGCATTTT
TRBD1	TRBV30	-	TRBJ1-4	CAWSEGQGVEKLFF	TGTGCCTGGAGTGAAGGACAGGGAGTAGAAAAACTGTTTTTT
-	TRBV28	-	TRBJ2-5	CASSLNPGAYQETQYF	TGTGCCAGCAGTTTAAACCCGGGGGCTTACCAAGAGACCCAGTACTTC
-	TRBV30	-	TRBJ2-2	CAWTGGAISTGELFF	TGTGCCTGGACAGGGGGGGCCATAAGTACCGGGGAGCTGTTTTTT
-	TRBV4-3	-	TRBJ2-1	CASSQRDTYNEQFF	TGCGCCAGCAGCCAACGAGACACTTACAATGAGCAGTTCTTC
-	TRBV28	-	TRBJ1-6	CASNEADPERAPLHF	TGTGCCAGCAACGAAGCCGACCCGGAGAGGGCACCCCTCCACTTT
-	TRBV13	-	TRBJ1-1	CASSSGRRGEAFF	TGTGCCAGCAGCTCGGGCCGACGCGGTGAAGCTTTCTTT
-	TRBV6-8	few	TRBJ1-5	CASSYSAAGDQPQHF	TGTGCCAGCAGTTACTCGGCGGCGGGGGATCAGCCCCAGCATTTT
-	TRBV27	-	TRBJ1-1	CASSLASMNTEAFF	TGTGCCAGCAGTTTGGCCAGCATGAACACTGAAGCTTTCTTT
-	TRBV28	-	TRBJ1-1	CASGPRATGAEAFF	TGTGCCAGCGGACCTCGGGCGACGGGGGCTGAAGCTTTCTTT
TRBD1	TRBV27	-	TRBJ2-2	CASSPGQGDTGELFF	TGTGCCAGCAGTCCGGGACAGGGGGACACCGGGGAGCTGTTTTTT
-	TRBV7-3	-	TRBJ2-1	CASSLIGGYNEQFF	TGTGCCAGCAGCTTAATCGGCGGGTACAATGAGCAGTTCTTC
-	TRBV30	-	TRBJ2-3	CAWSVTSTDTQYF	TGTGCCTGGAGTGTGACTAGCACAGATACGCAGTATTTT
TRBD1	TRBV19	-	TRBJ1-5	CASSTGGNQPQHF	TGTGCCAGTAGCACAGGGGGTAATCAGCCCCAGCATTTT
-	TRBV30	-	TRBJ2-5	CAWSRSSQETQYF	TGTGCCTGGAGTCGGAGTAGTCAAGAGACCCAGTACTTC
TRBD1	TRBV6-1	-	TRBJ1-1	CASSEYRGSGTEAFF	TGTGCCAGCAGTGAATACAGGGGGTCGGGCACTGAAGCTTTCTTT
-	TRBV14	-	TRBJ2-1	CASSHDNEQFF	TGTGCCAGCAGCCATGACAATGAGCAGTTCTTC
-	TRBV9	-	TRBJ1-6	CASSVNRDGKNSPLHF	TGTGCCAGCAGCGTAAACCGGGACGGAAAAAATTCACCCCTCCACTTT
TRBD1	TRBV6-5	-	TRBJ2-1	CASRGWDRGVNEQFF	TGTGCCAGCAGGGGCTGGGACAGGGGAGTGAATGAGCAGTTCTTC
-	TRBV29-1	-	TRBJ2-7	CSVEDGRGYEQYF	TGCAGCGTTGAAGATGGACGGGGTTACGAGCAGTACTTC
TRBD2	TRBV6-1	-	TRBJ2-1	CASSERLAGFYNEQFF	TGTGCCAGCAGTGAGAGGCTAGCGGGGTTCTACAATGAGCAGTTCTTC
-	TRBV7-6	once	TRBJ2-7	CASSLGGGATYEQYF	TGTGCCAGCAGCTTAGGTGGGGGGGCTACCTACGAGCAGTACTTC
-	TRBV29-1	-	TRBJ1-2	CSVAGVSRGYTF	TGCAGCGTTGCAGGGGTTAGTAGAGGCTACACCTTC
-	TRBV9	-	TRBJ2-6	CASSSPLGGAGAPSGANVLTF	TGTGCCAGCAGCTCCCCGCTGGGGGGGGCGGGGGCACCTTCTGGGGCCAACGTCCTGACTTTC
TRBD1	TRBV7-6	-	TRBJ1-2	CASSEGQQDNYGYTF	TGTGCCAGCAGCGAGGGACAGCAAGATAACTATGGCTACACCTTC
TRBD2	TRBV4-3	-	TRBJ2-2	CASSQDPRGLGGGELFF	TGCGCCAGCAGCCAAGATCCCCGCGGACTAGGTGGCGGGGAGCTGTTTTTT
TRBD2	TRBV4-1	-	TRBJ2-2	CASSQERRREGGELFF	TGCGCCAGCAGCCAAGAGCGGCGCAGGGAGGGTGGGGAGCTGTTTTTT
TRBD2	TRBV13	-	TRBJ2-3	CASSLEESSGGGARTDTQYF	TGTGCCAGCAGCTTAGAGGAGTCGTCCGGCGGGGGGGCCCGTACAGATACGCAGTATTTT
TRBD1	TRBV7-8	-	TRBJ1-4	CASSFHAPWTGRRNGEKLFF	TGTGCCAGCAGCTTTCATGCCCCTTGGACAGGCCGGCGCAACGGTGAAAAACTGTTTTTT
TRBD1	TRBV7-2	once	TRBJ1-1	CASSSQRTGGLTEAFF	TGTGCCAGCAGCTCGCAGCGGACAGGGGGATTGACTGAAGCTTTCTTT
-	TRBV7-8	-	TRBJ1-1	CASSIRTEAFF	TGTGCCAGCAGTATTAGGACTGAAGCTTTCTTT
TRBD1	TRBV7-8	-	TRBJ1-2	CASSVGTGRGHRYGYTF	TGTGCCAGCAGCGTTGGGACAGGGAGAGGACATCGCTATGGCTACACCTTC
-	TRBV28	-	TRBJ2-7	CATRQRSYEQYF	TGTGCCACGCGACAGCGTTCCTACGAGCAGTACTTC